The rows below give T cell receptor beta chains drawn from one sample of a study of radiation and T cells in renal cell carcinoma. The method was immunoSEQ multiplex PCR; TCRdb's version includes in-frame clones alone and lacks a portion of them. Counted here are 100,000 to 150,000 clones, about four fifths occurring once; the ten biggest clones make up about 2.9%. This specimen consisted of blood, obtained from a patient whose treatment included radiotherapy and nephrectomy. The receptors derive from a woman aged 55-70 years with renal cell carcinoma. Each CDR3 is given with its conserved first and last residue. The D gene is left open where the match is weak. Clone size is stated in some rows and not others, as once, few, many or a class when expanded.

size | D | J | V | CDR3 | DNA
NA | TRBD1 | TRBJ1-4 | TRBV27 | CASSLRTGAIEKLFF | TGTGCCAGCAGTTTACGCACAGGGGCGATTGAAAAACTGTTTTTT
NA | TRBD2 | TRBJ2-1 | TRBV5-1 | CASTTSGGYNEQFF | TGCGCCAGCACCACTAGCGGGGGGTACAATGAGCAGTTCTTC
NA | TRBD1 | TRBJ2-7 | TRBV7-9 | CASSLGGTGTYEQYF | TGTGCCAGCAGCTTAGGTGGGACAGGGACCTACGAGCAGTACTTC
NA | NA | TRBJ2-3 | TRBV27 | CASSRLLDTQYF | TGTGCCAGCAGCCGTCTCCTAGATACGCAGTATTTT
NA | TRBD1 | TRBJ1-5 | TRBV6-1 | CASSTDRSNRPQHF | TGTGCCAGCTCCACGGACAGGAGCAATCGGCCCCAGCATTTT
NA | TRBD1 | TRBJ1-2 | TRBV28 | CASSSLDRLVGGYTF | TGTGCCAGCAGTTCTCTGGACAGGTTGGTAGGCGGCTACACCTTC
NA | NA | TRBJ1-6 | TRBV15 | CATSRDKNSYNSPLHF | TGTGCCACCAGCAGAGATAAGAACTCCTATAATTCACCCCTCCACTTT
NA | TRBD1 | TRBJ1-5 | TRBV7-9 | CASSRTGSILEPQHF | TGTGCCAGCAGCCGGACAGGTTCGATCTTGGAGCCCCAGCATTTT
few | TRBD2 | TRBJ2-6 | TRBV9 | CASSPSGRANVLTF | TGTGCCAGCAGCCCCAGCGGGAGAGCCAACGTCCTGACTTTC
few | NA | TRBJ1-1 | TRBV9 | CASSVSRLNTEAFF | TGTGCCAGCAGCGTGTCCAGATTGAACACTGAAGCTTTCTTT
NA | NA | TRBJ1-5 | TRBV5-1 | CASSLEGLSNQPQHF | TGCGCCAGCAGCTTGGAGGGCCTTAGCAATCAGCCCCAGCATTTT
NA | NA | TRBJ1-1 | TRBV10-3 | CAIRPDLNTEAFF | TGTGCCATCAGGCCCGATTTGAACACTGAAGCTTTCTTT
NA | NA | TRBJ1-5 | TRBV4-1 | CASSQDLWQPQHF | TGCGCCAGCAGCCAAGATTTGTGGCAGCCCCAGCATTTT
few | TRBD1 | TRBJ1-1 | TRBV28 | CASSQRQGRAFF | TGTGCCAGCAGTCAAAGACAGGGTAGAGCTTTCTTT
NA | NA | TRBJ1-2 | TRBV7-9 | CASSARESYGYTF | TGTGCCAGCAGCGCCAGGGAGTCCTATGGCTACACCTTC
once | NA | TRBJ2-5 | TRBV7-9 | CASSLAGAKQETQYF | TGTGCCAGCAGCTTAGCCGGCGCAAAACAAGAGACCCAGTACTTC
NA | TRBD1 | TRBJ2-5 | TRBV5-1 | CASSLVPGGQETQYF | TGCGCCAGCAGCTTGGTACCAGGGGGCCAAGAGACCCAGTACTTC
once | NA | TRBJ1-1 | TRBV5-1 | CASSFTTGRRDTEAFF | TGCGCCAGCAGCTTCACGACGGGTCGCAGGGATACTGAAGCTTTCTTT
once | NA | TRBJ2-4 | TRBV19 | CASSSEAKNIQYF | TGTGCCAGTAGCTCCGAGGCCAAAAACATTCAGTACTTC
NA | NA | TRBJ2-1 | TRBV14 | CASSQDLRESNEQFF | TGTGCCAGCAGCCAAGATCTTCGGGAGTCCAATGAGCAGTTCTTC
NA | TRBD1 | TRBJ2-5 | TRBV11-2 | CASSRGQGIETQYF | TGTGCCAGCAGCCGGGGACAGGGGATTGAGACCCAGTACTTC
NA | TRBD2 | TRBJ2-3 | TRBV4-1 | CASSQDGRADTQYF | TGCGCCAGCAGCCAAGACGGGAGGGCAGATACGCAGTATTTT
NA | TRBD1 | TRBJ2-1 | TRBV5-1 | CASSRGQGGGNEQFF | TGCGCCAGCAGCCGAGGACAGGGGGGAGGCAATGAGCAGTTCTTC
NA | TRBD1 | TRBJ1-2 | TRBV27 | CASSIGGQGADGYTF | TGTGCCAGCAGTATCGGCGGGCAGGGGGCCGATGGCTACACCTTC
NA | NA | TRBJ1-5 | TRBV27 | CASKVRNNQPQHF | TGTGCCAGCAAGGTCAGAAACAATCAGCCCCAGCATTTT
NA | TRBD1 | TRBJ1-2 | TRBV4-3 | CASSPFQGADYGYTF | TGCGCCAGCAGCCCGTTTCAGGGGGCTGACTATGGCTACACCTTC
NA | TRBD1 | TRBJ2-3 | TRBV6-1 | CASSGTGRADTQYF | TGTGCCAGCAGTGGGACAGGGCGGGCAGATACGCAGTATTTT
many | NA | TRBJ1-1 | TRBV10-3 | CATLEGNTEAFF | TGTGCCACCCTGGAGGGGAACACTGAAGCTTTCTTT
NA | NA | TRBJ1-1 | TRBV6-1 | CASSGGGRTEAFF | TGTGCCAGCAGTGGGGGGGGGAGGACTGAAGCTTTCTTT
NA | NA | TRBJ1-1 | TRBV20-1 | CTKTGPTEAFF | TGTACCAAAACAGGACCCACTGAAGCTTTCTTT
NA | TRBD1 | TRBJ1-2 | TRBV5-1 | CASSFGQGVGNYGYTF | TGCGCCAGCAGCTTTGGCCAGGGGGTGGGTAACTATGGCTACACCTTC
NA | NA | TRBJ1-2 | TRBV5-1 | CASSPADRNINYGYTF | TGCGCCAGCTCCCCCGCGGACAGAAACATTAACTATGGCTACACCTTC
NA | TRBD1 | TRBJ2-7 | TRBV18 | CASSPPGQPYEQYF | TGTGCCAGCTCACCTCCGGGACAGCCCTACGAGCAGTACTTC
NA | TRBD1 | TRBJ2-7 | TRBV27 | CASRRQGSSYEQYF | TGTGCCAGCAGAAGACAGGGGAGCTCCTACGAGCAGTACTTC
once | NA | TRBJ1-5 | TRBV6-1 | CASSEGAGNQPQHF | TGTGCCAGCAGTGAAGGGGCAGGGAATCAGCCCCAGCATTTT
NA | NA | TRBJ1-3 | TRBV27 | CASKSDFGNTIYF | TGTGCCAGCAAGTCGGATTTTGGAAACACCATATATTTT
once | NA | TRBJ2-3 | TRBV6-6 | CASSFLQGGDTQYF | TGTGCCAGCAGTTTCCTCCAGGGGGGAGATACGCAGTATTTT
few | NA | TRBJ1-1 | TRBV30 | CAWSVVVNTEAFF | TGTGCCTGGAGTGTGGTGGTGAACACTGAAGCTTTCTTT
NA | NA | TRBJ2-7 | TRBV7-9 | CASTGHRDSYEQYF | TGTGCCAGCACCGGTCACAGAGACTCCTACGAGCAGTACTTC
NA | NA | TRBJ2-7 | TRBV11-2 | CASSLTGNAYEQYF | TGTGCCAGCAGCCTAACCGGGAACGCCTACGAGCAGTACTTC
NA | TRBD1 | TRBJ1-1 | TRBV18 | CASSPVGTGLGRNTEAFF | TGTGCCAGCTCACCTGTCGGGACAGGGCTGGGCAGAAACACTGAAGCTTTCTTT
NA | TRBD2 | TRBJ2-5 | TRBV10-3 | CATGGGKETQYF | TGTGCCACCGGGGGGGGTAAAGAGACCCAGTACTTC
NA | NA | TRBJ1-5 | TRBV6-5 | CASSPGDQPQHF | TGTGCCAGCAGCCCGGGGGATCAGCCCCAGCATTTT
NA | NA | TRBJ1-1 | TRBV5-4 | CASSLDPGRNAEAFF | TGTGCCAGCAGCTTGGATCCCGGGAGGAACGCTGAAGCTTTCTTT
NA | TRBD1 | TRBJ2-7 | TRBV28 | CASSLSGGSYEQYF | TGTGCCAGCAGTTTGTCAGGGGGCAGTTACGAGCAGTACTTC
NA | NA | TRBJ1-2 | TRBV28 | CASTESDGGSNYGYTF | TGTGCCAGCACCGAATCGGACGGAGGGTCTAACTATGGCTACACCTTC
NA | NA | TRBJ2-3 | TRBV2 | CASTDWGGALQAQYF | TGTGCCAGCACCGACTGGGGGGGGGCCCTCCAAGCGCAGTATTTT
few | TRBD2 | TRBJ2-7 | TRBV19 | CASSEREGNYEQYF | TGTGCCAGTAGCGAGCGGGAAGGGAACTACGAGCAGTACTTC
NA | TRBD1 | TRBJ2-5 | TRBV2 | CASSADRAVETQYF | TGTGCCAGCAGCGCCGACAGGGCAGTAGAGACCCAGTACTTC
NA | TRBD1 | TRBJ2-7 | TRBV7-9 | CASSPRDRTYEQYF | TGTGCCAGCAGCCCTCGGGACAGAACCTACGAGCAGTACTTC
NA | TRBD1 | TRBJ1-5 | TRBV5-6 | CASSRTGYQPQHF | TGTGCCAGCAGCCGGACAGGGTACCAGCCCCAGCATTTT
NA | NA | TRBJ2-5 | TRBV15 | CATSTTIQETQYF | TGTGCCACCAGCACGACTATACAAGAGACCCAGTACTTC
once | NA | TRBJ2-5 | TRBV14 | CASSRVAGTQYF | TGTGCCAGCAGCCGAGTGGCTGGGACCCAGTACTTC
NA | NA | TRBJ2-7 | TRBV19 | CASSAGPPGYEQYF | TGTGCCAGTAGTGCGGGACCTCCTGGCTACGAGCAGTACTTC
NA | NA | TRBJ1-2 | TRBV5-8 | CASSPGGAYGYTF | TGTGCCAGCAGCCCCGGTGGGGCCTATGGCTACACCTTC
NA | NA | TRBJ1-3 | TRBV6-5 | CASSYRGNGNTIYF | TGTGCCAGCAGTTACAGGGGTAATGGAAACACCATATATTTT
NA | NA | TRBJ1-4 | TRBV6-6 | CASSYETGEANEKLFF | TGTGCCAGCAGTTACGAGACGGGGGAGGCTAATGAAAAACTGTTTTTT